The sequence of this T cell receptor beta chain was determined in a study of blood T cell repertoires in COVID-19. For the study at large: Acute and convalescent COVID-19 samples came from the United States, Italy and Spain.

V lost 7 bases to trimming and J lost 9 bases, with 13 bases between them. This CDR3 comprises 13 residues. This clone was found a few times. Original data processing: Nucleated cell number was recorded as an estimate derived from reference gene primer amplification. TCRdb keeps only in-frame clones here, not all; method: immunoSEQ multiplex PCR. V and J calls and clone size are those listed in that table; D and trimming were worked out from the DNA. The table records 130,000 to 150,000 clones, 80% to 90% of them present only once. Patients from Seattle were sampled longitudinally, starting during active infection.

The rearrangement links TRBV12-3 or TRBV12-4 to TRBJ1-6, with D maybe TRBD1 (5 bases). Sequenced: peripheral blood. This receptor was taken from a woman aged 60-75 years with COVID-19, enrolled during active disease. CDR3: CASTPREGSPLHF. The CDR3 DNA follows: TGTGCCAGCACTCCCAGGGAGGGTTCACCCCTCCACTTT.